This record covers a single T cell receptor (beta chain). Its target antigen remains unknown. No quality values exist for individual bases; no much larger clone is one base distant. Taken from cysteine to phenylalanine, the CDR3 has 13 residues. Only the CDR3 DNA is retained, 39 bases long and in frame from the first base. CDR1 and CDR2, looked up from the germline V gene (reference sequence), are LNHDA and SQIVND. Unmatched junction bases come to 8, with V trimmed by 6 bases and J by 10 bases. The library relied on PCR. Sequencing instrument: Illumina HiSeq 2500. Molecular barcoding was employed in the preparation of TCR libraries, with unique molecular identifiers being used to normalize TCRbeta repertoire quantification. TCRdb redid the processing of the public reads, applying fastp at Q25 and MiXCR, and retained in-frame beta chains. Entries that share a CDR3 protein sequence are merged under the most common genes and DNA. This sample has about 300,000 distinct CDR3 sequences in its table, and around 7.3% of those were observed once. The biggest ten clones account for approximately 9.6% of the sample.

The treatment or condition label, as the study defines it: allogeneic hematopoietic cell transplantation with graft depleted of TCRalphabeta T cells and CD19 B cells. The children who served as transplant recipients had been given grafts of TCRalphabeta/CD19-depleted allogeneic hematopoietic cells. These data come from a study of T-cell reconstitution after alpha-beta-depleted transplantation in children (dated by TCRdb to about 2016). About the investigation overall: Using TCR repertoire profiling, the study quantitatively followed how T-cell immune reconstitution unfolded in children after TCRalphabeta/CD19-depleted allogeneic hematopoietic cell transplantation. The full study reports these points: The high TCRbeta diversity at day 60 in some patients was ascribed to recipient T cells and intrathymic progenitors that had survived conditioning. The apparently early alphabetaT-cell count recovery about two months after transplant was reportedly dependent on only several hundred rapidly expanded clones derived from non-depleted graft cells. Over subsequent months, a decline in hyperexpanded clone frequencies was noted, and after one year, T-cell counts and TCRbeta diversity were mostly ascribed to newly produced T cells.

The material was peripheral blood, obtained 360 days after TCRalphabeta/CD19-depleted stem cell transplant. The sequence derives from a female patient aged 2-10 years who had a stem cell transplant for Fanconi anemia, so the T cells may come from the graft donor. The sequence is built from TRBV19 and TRBJ2-3, and 9 junctional nucleotides match TRBD2. CDR3 loop: CASRNSLAGPQYF. The sequence in DNA is TGTGCCAGTAGGAACAGCCTAGCGGGACCGCAGTATTTT.